Listed below are T cell receptor beta chains from one sample, sequenced in a study of monozygotic twins with cystic fibrosis. Here immunoSEQ multiplex PCR was the method, and the copy in TCRdb shows in-frame clones only, minus some. The table lists 25,000 to 35,000 clones, around four fifths of them singletons. The sample taken for sequencing was blood. The receptors come from a girl aged 2 to 10 with cystic fibrosis. The CDR3 runs from the conserved cysteine through the conserved F or W. D genes are given only for firm matches. The size field is filled for only some rows; it gives once, few, many or a size class.

v_call	j_call	clone_size	d_call	cdr3_aa	cdr3_nt
TRBV7-9	TRBJ1-1	-	-	CASSSRRGREFTEAFF	TGTGCCAGCAGCTCCCGGAGGGGCAGGGAGTTTACTGAAGCTTTCTTT
TRBV6-5	TRBJ1-1	-	TRBD1	CASSLEGGSTEAFF	TGTGCCAGCAGTTTGGAAGGGGGCAGCACTGAAGCTTTCTTT
TRBV15	TRBJ1-1	-	-	CATSRDPWLGLNTEAFF	TGTGCCACCAGCAGAGATCCATGGTTGGGGTTGAACACTGAAGCTTTCTTT
TRBV10-3	TRBJ1-1	-	-	CAISEENTEAFF	TGTGCCATCAGTGAGGAAAACACTGAAGCTTTCTTT
TRBV5-1	TRBJ1-2	-	TRBD1	CASSLVGGGGYTF	TGCGCCAGCAGCTTGGTAGGGGGCGGTGGCTACACCTTC
TRBV29-1	TRBJ1-2	-	-	CSVVRDYGYTF	TGCAGCGTTGTCAGAGACTATGGCTACACCTTC
TRBV28	TRBJ2-4	-	-	CASSPRPRWDQIKNIQYF	TGTGCCAGCAGTCCCCGGCCCAGATGGGACCAAATCAAAAACATTCAGTACTTC
TRBV18	TRBJ1-5	-	-	CASSTGTGNQPQHF	TGTGCCAGCTCTACCGGGACGGGAAATCAGCCCCAGCATTTT
TRBV9	TRBJ2-7	-	-	CASSVGSTYEQYF	TGTGCCAGCAGCGTAGGCTCCACCTACGAGCAGTACTTC
TRBV28	TRBJ1-6	-	-	CASSVKSWILHF	TGTGCCAGCAGTGTCAAATCGTGGATCCTCCACTTT
TRBV4-1	TRBJ2-7	-	TRBD2	CASSQDYLADSYEQYF	TGCGCCAGCAGCCAAGATTACCTAGCGGACTCCTACGAGCAGTACTTC
TRBV7-8	TRBJ2-7	few	-	CASSLGTYEQYF	TGTGCCAGCAGCTTAGGGACCTACGAGCAGTACTTC
TRBV11-1	TRBJ1-3	-	-	CASSFALGNTIYF	TGTGCCAGCAGCTTCGCATTAGGAAACACCATATATTTT
TRBV5-1	TRBJ2-2	once	TRBD2	CASSKRTSEGGELFF	TGCGCCAGCAGCAAGAGGACTAGCGAGGGCGGGGAGCTGTTTTTT
TRBV9	TRBJ2-5	-	-	CASSIGQGGETQYF	TGTGCCAGCAGCATAGGTCAGGGTGGAGAGACCCAGTACTTC
TRBV7-2	TRBJ2-6	-	-	CASSLGVGSGANVLTF	TGTGCCAGCAGCTTAGGGGTCGGGTCTGGGGCCAACGTCCTGACTTTC
TRBV18	TRBJ1-2	-	TRBD1	CASSPRDSPGKPANYGYTF	TGTGCCAGCTCACCACGGGACAGTCCTGGAAAACCAGCTAACTATGGCTACACCTTC
TRBV9	TRBJ2-2	-	-	CASSVGTNTGELFF	TGTGCCAGCAGCGTAGGGACGAACACCGGGGAGCTGTTTTTT
TRBV10-3	TRBJ1-1	few	-	CAIRERDGKNTEAFF	TGTGCCATCAGGGAACGAGACGGGAAGAACACTGAAGCTTTCTTT
TRBV5-1	TRBJ2-1	-	-	CASSLGSGVGDEQFF	TGCGCCAGCAGCTTGGGTAGTGGGGTCGGAGATGAGCAGTTCTTC
TRBV5-4	TRBJ2-7	-	-	CASSLGSLYEQYF	TGTGCCAGCAGCCTAGGTTCCCTCTACGAGCAGTACTTC
TRBV5-1	TRBJ2-5	-	TRBD2	CASSLARTSGKETQYF	TGCGCCAGCAGCTTGGCCCGGACTAGCGGGAAAGAGACCCAGTACTTC
TRBV30	TRBJ1-1	-	-	CAWSGRGPGSAFF	TGTGCCTGGAGTGGAAGGGGTCCGGGCTCAGCTTTCTTT
TRBV6-1	TRBJ2-7	-	TRBD2	CASSEESSGSYEQYF	TGTGCCAGCAGTGAAGAGAGTAGCGGGTCCTACGAGCAGTACTTC
TRBV11-2	TRBJ2-7	-	-	CASSFQGHEQYF	TGTGCCAGCAGCTTCCAGGGGCACGAGCAGTACTTC
TRBV11-2	TRBJ1-3	-	-	CASSLVVRSSGNTIYF	TGTGCCAGCAGCTTAGTGGTCAGGAGCTCTGGAAACACCATATATTTT
TRBV5-1	TRBJ2-7	-	TRBD1	CASSTRLALGQGANEQYF	TGCGCCAGCAGCACCCGATTAGCATTGGGACAGGGGGCCAACGAGCAGTACTTC
TRBV19	TRBJ1-1	-	-	CASTPWKLSTEAFF	TGTGCCAGTACCCCTTGGAAGCTGAGCACTGAAGCTTTCTTT
TRBV5-1	TRBJ2-5	once	-	CASSLGTGRYF	TGCGCCAGCAGCTTGGGAACAGGGCGGTACTTC
TRBV7-2	TRBJ1-5	-	-	CASSLSGTQSSQPQHF	TGTGCCAGCAGCTTATCAGGGACCCAGTCCAGTCAGCCCCAGCATTTT
TRBV10-3	TRBJ2-1	-	TRBD1	CAISSTGAPASYNEQFF	TGTGCCATCAGCTCGACAGGGGCTCCCGCCTCCTACAATGAGCAGTTCTTC
TRBV11-2	TRBJ2-7	once	TRBD1	CASSFSQGAYEQYF	TGTGCCAGCAGCTTCTCACAGGGGGCCTACGAGCAGTACTTC
TRBV29-1	TRBJ1-4	-	-	CSVGLREELFF	TGCAGCGTGGGGCTCCGGGAGGAACTGTTTTTT
TRBV10-3	TRBJ1-2	-	TRBD1	CAITPRDRAQSNYGYTF	TGTGCCATCACTCCCCGGGACAGGGCTCAGTCTAACTATGGCTACACCTTC
TRBV2	TRBJ2-7	-	-	CASSVTGGRDEQYF	TGTGCCAGCAGTGTTACCGGGGGCCGGGACGAGCAGTACTTC
TRBV6-5	TRBJ2-7	-	TRBD2	CASREGLADNYEQYF	TGTGCCAGCAGAGAGGGACTAGCGGATAACTACGAGCAGTACTTC
TRBV30	TRBJ1-2	-	-	CAWSRDNYGYTF	TGTGCCTGGAGTAGAGATAACTATGGCTACACCTTC
TRBV29-1	TRBJ2-7	-	-	CSVRTSNYEQYF	TGCAGCGTTCGAACTAGTAACTACGAGCAGTACTTC
TRBV5-6	TRBJ1-1	-	-	CASSLRGRGTEAFF	TGTGCCAGCAGCTTGCGGGGTCGAGGGACTGAAGCTTTCTTT
TRBV7-9	TRBJ2-1	-	-	CASSLGLEVLNYNEQFF	TGTGCCAGCAGCTTAGGTTTGGAGGTTCTGAACTACAATGAGCAGTTCTTC
TRBV11-2	TRBJ2-1	-	TRBD2	CASRPSGKTYNEQFF	TGTGCCAGCAGGCCTAGCGGGAAGACCTACAATGAGCAGTTCTTC
TRBV9	TRBJ2-2	once	-	CASSDDSSPGELFF	TGTGCCAGCAGCGACGACAGTTCTCCGGGGGAGCTGTTTTTT
TRBV10-3	TRBJ1-1	-	-	CAISNTGPTEAFF	TGTGCCATCAGCAACACAGGGCCTACTGAAGCTTTCTTT
TRBV2	TRBJ1-6	few	-	CASSEHVLSSPLHF	TGTGCCAGCAGTGAACACGTACTATCTTCACCCCTCCACTTT
TRBV7-6	TRBJ2-2	-	-	CASSPGSGELFF	TGTGCCAGCAGCCCGGGTAGCGGGGAGCTGTTTTTT
TRBV5-1	TRBJ2-3	-	TRBD2	CASRLSGGASTDTQYF	TGCGCCAGCAGACTAAGCGGGGGAGCTAGCACAGATACGCAGTATTTT
TRBV5-4	TRBJ2-6	-	-	CASSQGSGANVLTF	TGTGCCAGCAGCCAGGGATCTGGGGCCAACGTCCTGACTTTC